A selection of T cell receptor beta chains follows, all from one sample in a study of blood T cell repertoires in COVID-19. Some clones are missing from TCRdb's copy, which holds only in-frame ones; the method was immunoSEQ multiplex PCR. The table has roughly 62,000 clones, roughly four fifths seen once. Sequenced sample: peripheral blood. These receptors originate from a man older than 75 with COVID-19, enrolled during active disease. Both conserved end residues are part of each CDR3. The order of the fields is V gene, D gene, clone size, J gene, CDR3 DNA, CDR3 protein. A D gene is named only where the DNA matches it firmly. Size is omitted from some rows. Given values are once, few, many or a class for expanded clones.

V gene: TRBV20-1
D gene: TRBD2
clone size: once
J gene: TRBJ2-7
CDR3 DNA: TGCAGTGCTAGTGACCACGGGGGGGTCGCCTACGAGCAGTACTTC
CDR3 protein: CSASDHGGVAYEQYF

V gene: TRBV14
D gene: .
clone size: .
J gene: TRBJ1-2
CDR3 DNA: TGTGCCAGCAGCCAAAAACGCTCGGGGGGCTACACCTTC
CDR3 protein: CASSQKRSGGYTF

V gene: TRBV13
D gene: TRBD2
clone size: .
J gene: TRBJ2-5
CDR3 DNA: TGTGCCAGCAGCTCCCTAGCGGAAGAGACCCAGTACTTC
CDR3 protein: CASSSLAEETQYF

V gene: TRBV9
D gene: .
clone size: .
J gene: TRBJ1-6
CDR3 DNA: TGTGCCAGCAGCACGGGCGGGAGCTCCTATAATTCACCCCTCCACTTT
CDR3 protein: CASSTGGSSYNSPLHF

V gene: TRBV19
D gene: TRBD2
clone size: .
J gene: TRBJ2-2
CDR3 DNA: TGTGCCAGTAGTCCCCGAGGGCGGGAGCGGGGCGGGGAGCTGTTTTTT
CDR3 protein: CASSPRGRERGGELFF

V gene: TRBV18
D gene: .
clone size: .
J gene: TRBJ1-3
CDR3 DNA: TGTGCCAGCTCACCTACAGGTTTCTCTGGAAACACCATATATTTT
CDR3 protein: CASSPTGFSGNTIYF

V gene: TRBV7-2
D gene: .
clone size: once
J gene: TRBJ1-1
CDR3 DNA: TGTGCCAGCAGCCGATCAAGCGGAACTGAAGCTTTCTTT
CDR3 protein: CASSRSSGTEAFF

V gene: TRBV11-2
D gene: .
clone size: few
J gene: TRBJ1-2
CDR3 DNA: TGTGCCAGCAGCAAAGGCCGGGGGACGTATGGCTACACCTTC
CDR3 protein: CASSKGRGTYGYTF

V gene: TRBV7-2
D gene: .
clone size: .
J gene: TRBJ2-7
CDR3 DNA: TGTGCCAGCAGCCAGTACTACGAGCAGTACTTC
CDR3 protein: CASSQYYEQYF

V gene: TRBV15
D gene: TRBD1
clone size: few
J gene: TRBJ2-3
CDR3 DNA: TGTGCCACCAGCGTCCACCAGGGGGCCGCAGATACGCAGTATTTT
CDR3 protein: CATSVHQGAADTQYF

V gene: TRBV27
D gene: .
clone size: .
J gene: TRBJ1-2
CDR3 DNA: TGTGCCAGCAGTTTAGGGGCTGGCTATGGCTACACCTTC
CDR3 protein: CASSLGAGYGYTF

V gene: TRBV6-2/TRBV6-3
D gene: .
clone size: .
J gene: TRBJ1-4
CDR3 DNA: TGTGCCAGCAGTTGGCAGGGAGGGGGTGAAAAACTGTTTTTT
CDR3 protein: CASSWQGGGEKLFF

V gene: TRBV4-1
D gene: .
clone size: .
J gene: TRBJ1-4
CDR3 DNA: TGCGCCAGCAGCCAAGAAGAGGGAACTAATGAAAAACTGTTTTTT
CDR3 protein: CASSQEEGTNEKLFF

V gene: TRBV6-4
D gene: .
clone size: .
J gene: TRBJ2-3
CDR3 DNA: TGTGCCAGCAGTGACTCGCTAGTAGCAGATACGCAGTATTTT
CDR3 protein: CASSDSLVADTQYF

V gene: TRBV5-1
D gene: TRBD1
clone size: few
J gene: TRBJ2-1
CDR3 DNA: TGCGCCAGCAGCTCGATACCGGGACAGGGAAATGAGCAGTTCTTC
CDR3 protein: CASSSIPGQGNEQFF

V gene: TRBV6-6
D gene: .
clone size: .
J gene: TRBJ1-1
CDR3 DNA: TGTGCCAGCAGTTTTGGGCAGGCAATGAACACTGAAGCTTTCTTT
CDR3 protein: CASSFGQAMNTEAFF

V gene: TRBV5-1
D gene: .
clone size: few
J gene: TRBJ1-6
CDR3 DNA: TGCGCCAGCAGACCGACAGCGAGCTCCTATAATTCACCCCTCCACTTT
CDR3 protein: CASRPTASSYNSPLHF

V gene: TRBV11-2
D gene: .
clone size: .
J gene: TRBJ1-1
CDR3 DNA: TGTGCCAGCAGCTTAGGCCGGGGGAGTCGAGGCACTGAAGCTTTCTTT
CDR3 protein: CASSLGRGSRGTEAFF

V gene: TRBV6-4
D gene: .
clone size: .
J gene: TRBJ1-5
CDR3 DNA: TGTGCCAGCAGTGTAGAGGGGGATCAGCCCCAGCATTTT
CDR3 protein: CASSVEGDQPQHF

V gene: TRBV9
D gene: TRBD1
clone size: .
J gene: TRBJ1-1
CDR3 DNA: TGTGCCAGCAGCGTAGGACAGGGGCCGGCGAACACTGAAGCTTTCTTT
CDR3 protein: CASSVGQGPANTEAFF

V gene: TRBV6-6
D gene: TRBD1
clone size: .
J gene: TRBJ2-2
CDR3 DNA: TGTGCCAGCACTCGGGACAGGAACACCGGGGAGCTGTTTTTT
CDR3 protein: CASTRDRNTGELFF

V gene: TRBV6-2/TRBV6-3
D gene: TRBD2
clone size: .
J gene: TRBJ2-7
CDR3 DNA: TGTGCCAGCAGTTTACTAGCGGGGGCCGTCGGGCAGTACTTC
CDR3 protein: CASSLLAGAVGQYF

V gene: TRBV27
D gene: .
clone size: .
J gene: TRBJ2-2
CDR3 DNA: TGTGCCAGCAGGAAGGGGTTCCAGAACACCGGGGAGCTGTTTTTT
CDR3 protein: CASRKGFQNTGELFF

V gene: TRBV20-1
D gene: .
clone size: .
J gene: TRBJ1-1
CDR3 DNA: TGCAGTGCTGTCCCCGGGATCGAAGCTTTCTTT
CDR3 protein: CSAVPGIEAFF

V gene: TRBV27
D gene: .
clone size: .
J gene: TRBJ1-5
CDR3 DNA: TGTGCCAGCAGTCCCGGACTCATTAGCAATCAGCCCCAGCATTTT
CDR3 protein: CASSPGLISNQPQHF

V gene: TRBV30
D gene: TRBD1
clone size: .
J gene: TRBJ1-2
CDR3 DNA: TGTGCCTGGAGTACTTTCGGGACAGGGGGCGCGAGGGGCTACACCTTC
CDR3 protein: CAWSTFGTGGARGYTF

V gene: TRBV5-6
D gene: .
clone size: .
J gene: TRBJ1-3
CDR3 DNA: TGTGCCAGCAGCGGAAGGACAACTCAAGGAAACACCATATATTTT
CDR3 protein: CASSGRTTQGNTIYF

V gene: TRBV6-2/TRBV6-3
D gene: .
clone size: .
J gene: TRBJ1-4
CDR3 DNA: TGTGCCAGCAGTTTGCAGACAACTAATGAAAAACTGTTTTTT
CDR3 protein: CASSLQTTNEKLFF

V gene: TRBV19
D gene: TRBD1
clone size: .
J gene: TRBJ1-5
CDR3 DNA: TGTGCCAGTAGCCCACAGGGGGGTCGGGATCAGCCCCAGCATTTT
CDR3 protein: CASSPQGGRDQPQHF

V gene: TRBV25-1
D gene: .
clone size: .
J gene: TRBJ2-1
CDR3 DNA: TGTGCCAGCAGTGAGGGCGCGGGCACCTACAATGAGCAGTTCTTC
CDR3 protein: CASSEGAGTYNEQFF

V gene: TRBV9
D gene: TRBD1
clone size: .
J gene: TRBJ1-5
CDR3 DNA: TGTGCCAGCAGCGTAGGGACAGGGGGCGGACAGCCCCAGCATTTT
CDR3 protein: CASSVGTGGGQPQHF

V gene: TRBV10-1
D gene: .
clone size: .
J gene: TRBJ1-2
CDR3 DNA: TGCGCCAGCAGCGAGAGGAGAAACTATGGCTACACCTTC
CDR3 protein: CASSERRNYGYTF

V gene: TRBV5-6
D gene: TRBD1
clone size: .
J gene: TRBJ1-4
CDR3 DNA: TGTGCCAGCAGAAACAGGGGAGCGGGTAATGAAAAACTGTTTTTT
CDR3 protein: CASRNRGAGNEKLFF

V gene: TRBV7-9
D gene: TRBD2
clone size: .
J gene: TRBJ2-3
CDR3 DNA: TGTGCCAGCAGCTTTGGGACTAGGTCGGATACGCAGTATTTT
CDR3 protein: CASSFGTRSDTQYF

V gene: TRBV7-3
D gene: .
clone size: .
J gene: TRBJ2-2
CDR3 DNA: TGTGCCAGCAGCTCCGCCGGGACTTTTAACACCGGGGAGCTGTTTTTT
CDR3 protein: CASSSAGTFNTGELFF

V gene: TRBV28
D gene: TRBD1
clone size: .
J gene: TRBJ1-2
CDR3 DNA: TGTGCCACCACCGGACAGGGGACCCTGAACTATGGCTACACCTTC
CDR3 protein: CATTGQGTLNYGYTF

V gene: TRBV7-3
D gene: .
clone size: medium-sized
J gene: TRBJ2-1
CDR3 DNA: TGTGCCAGCAGCGCAGGAGGCCTCTCTGGTGAGCAGTTCTTC
CDR3 protein: CASSAGGLSGEQFF

V gene: TRBV5-4
D gene: TRBD2
clone size: .
J gene: TRBJ2-1
CDR3 DNA: TGTGCCAGCAGCCCGGGAGGTAGCGGTAGTAGCTCCTACAATGAGCAGTTCTTC
CDR3 protein: CASSPGGSGSSSYNEQFF

V gene: TRBV27
D gene: .
clone size: .
J gene: TRBJ2-7
CDR3 DNA: TGTGCCAGCACTTCCTTGCCCAAGGCTACGGGGGAGCAGTACTTC
CDR3 protein: CASTSLPKATGEQYF